The 26 T cell receptor beta chains presented below share a single source sample, sequenced in a study of blood T cell repertoires in COVID-19. Clones were sequenced by immunoSEQ multiplex PCR, and TCRdb holds only the in-frame ones, with some missing. The sample has 200,000 to 250,000 clones; around 80% are singletons. The sequenced sample consisted of peripheral blood. These receptors were collected from a woman of 80 years or more with acute or convalescent COVID-19.

CDR3 protein: CATNRGLAGEGYGGEQFF. The CDR3 nucleotides read TGTGCCACTAATAGGGGACTAGCGGGAGAGGGGTACGGGGGTGAGCAGTTCTTC. The rearrangement joins TRBV10-3 to TRBJ2-1; 14 nucleotides line up with TRBD2. This CDR3 region has 18 residues. After removal of 10 bases from V and 9 bases from J, the junction contained 20 bases not matched to a gene. The germline gives CDR1 ENHRY, CDR2 SYGVKD.

This chain joins TRBV4-2 and TRBJ1-4; 7 bases line up with TRBD1. V gave up 0 bases and J gave up 5 bases; unmatched junction bases: 9. Per the germline V gene, CDR1 is LGHNA and CDR2 is YNFKEQ. The CDR3 is made up of 17 amino acids. The CDR3 sequence: CASSQDLAQGTNEKLFF. CDR3 DNA: TGTGCCAGCAGCCAAGATCTTGCACAGGGGACGAATGAAAAACTGTTTTTT.

The chain carries TRBV11-2 and TRBJ2-5; TRBD2 aligns across 12 bases. This CDR3 spans 17 amino acids. V lost 3 bases and J lost 4; bases outside the gene matches: 9. The germline gives CDR1 SGHAT, CDR2 FQNNGV. CDR3 DNA: TGTGCCAGCAGCTTCGGACGGACTAGCGGGAACAGAGAGACCCAGTACTTC. Translated: CASSFGRTSGNRETQYF.

V is TRBV27 and J is TRBJ2-7; 7 nucleotides agree with TRBD1. Unmatched junction bases numbered 7, after V lost 2 bases and J lost 3 bases. The CDR3 loop spans 15 amino acids. Germline CDR1 is MNHEY and CDR2 is SMNVEV (reference sequence). The CDR3 sequence is CASSLKETGHYEQYF. The CDR3 DNA reads TGTGCCAGCAGTTTAAAGGAGACAGGGCACTACGAGCAGTACTTC.

This clone was detected ten times or more. The sample has other DNA sequences that encode this CDR3 too. The J gene is TRBJ2-3, the V gene TRBV4-2; D not resolved. The CDR3 runs 14 residues. The germline gives CDR1 LGHNA, CDR2 YNFKEQ. V was clipped by 4 bases and J by 1 base, with 9 bases between them. CDR3 sequence reads: CASSLDSGTDTQYF. The CDR3 DNA sequence: TGTGCCAGCAGCCTTGACTCCGGCACAGATACGCAGTATTTT.

The rearrangement links TRBV19 to TRBJ1-5; tentative D call: TRBD1 (6 bases). Germline V gene sequence: CDR1 LNHDA, CDR2 SQIVND (reference sequence). V dropped 1 base and J dropped 4 bases, with 11 bases sitting between them. This CDR3 is built from 15 residues. The CDR3 is CASSIVSTGNQPQHF. The CDR3 nucleotides read TGTGCCAGTAGTATAGTCTCGACAGGTAATCAGCCCCAGCATTTT.

The gene calls are TRBV5-6 and TRBJ1-3; a possible D gene is TRBD1 (5 bases). The CDR3 has 15 residues. The V gene's germline CDR1 is SGHDT and CDR2 YYEEEE. The V and J ends lost 0 bases and 8 bases respectively, with 15 bases between them. This CDR3 is CASSLESARADTIYF. CDR3 bases: TGTGCCAGCAGCTTGGAATCGGCCAGGGCTGACACCATATATTTT.

The J gene is TRBJ2-4, the V gene TRBV5-4; TRBD2 is a possible D gene (6 bases). V was cut by 5 bases and J by 4 bases, with 10 bases left in between. The germline gives CDR1 SGHNT, CDR2 YYREEE (reference sequence). This CDR3 has 13 residues. The CDR3 DNA is TGTGCCAGCAGGGAGGGATTGAAAAACATTCAGTACTTC. This translates into CASREGLKNIQYF.

The rearrangement links TRBV15 to TRBJ2-4; 8 nucleotides match TRBD1. Germline V lookup: CDR1 LNHNV, CDR2 YYDKDF (reference sequence). The junction had 6 bases not matched to a gene; V was cut back by 5 bases and J by 3 bases. The CDR3 is made up of 15 amino acids. The CDR3 DNA reads TGTGCCACCAGCCTCTCGGGACAGGACAAAAACATTCAGTACTTC. It encodes CATSLSGQDKNIQYF.

This clone has just one count. This chain connects TRBV5-6 to TRBJ2-7, with D possibly being TRBD2 (5 bases). This CDR3 has 16 residues. V lost 2 bases and J 7 bases, leaving 22 bases between the germline ends. The germline V gene has CDR1 SGHDT and CDR2 YYEEEE. CDR3: CASSFYRADTTGEQYF. The CDR3 nucleotides are TGTGCCAGCAGCTTTTACAGAGCAGATACGACGGGGGAGCAGTACTTC.

This chain connects TRBV3-1 (or the pseudogene TRBV3-2) to TRBJ2-6, with 8 bases that match TRBD2. V lost 4 bases to trimming and J lost 0 bases; unmatched junction nucleotides: 8. The CDR3 spans 18 residues. Germline-derived CDR1 and CDR2 are LGHDT and YNNKEL (reference sequence). The CDR3 coding sequence is TGTGCCAGCAGCCCCCCGGGAGGGGCCCCCTCTGGGGCCAACGTCCTGACTTTC. Translated, it gives CASSPPGGAPSGANVLTF.

The CDR3, as DNA: TGTGCCAGCTCACAACTGACAGGGGACTACAATGAGCAGTTCTTC. This gives the protein CASSQLTGDYNEQFF. The rearrangement links TRBV18 to TRBJ2-1, with TRBD1 identical over 8 bases. Germline V gene data show CDR1 as KGHSH and CDR2 as LQKENI. The V segment lost 4 bases and the J segment 3 bases; nucleotides outside the gene matches: 5. The CDR3 covers 15 residues.

This clone was counted between two and nine times. The chain carries TRBV7-2 and TRBJ1-1; TRBD1 agrees at 9 bases. The CDR3 spans 14 residues. J was trimmed by 5 bases and V by 7 bases; bases with no gene match: 8. CDR1 and CDR2 (germline): SGHTA, FQGNSA. The CDR3 is CASNPGTGNTEAFF. In nucleotides, the CDR3 is TGTGCCAGCAACCCCGGGACAGGGAATACTGAAGCTTTCTTT.

The chain links TRBV19 to TRBJ1-4; 9 bases match TRBD1. The ends lost 9 bases at V and 8 bases at J; junction bases unmatched: 7. This CDR3 is built from 13 residues. Germline CDR1 and CDR2: LNHDA and SQIVND (reference sequence). The CDR3 DNA reads as TGTGCCAGCCGAGGGACAGGGAGCGAAAAACTGTTTTTT. Its protein product is CASRGTGSEKLFF.

V usage is TRBV4-2 and J usage is TRBJ1-2; D is possibly TRBD1 (6 bases). The germline V and J ends were trimmed by 6 bases and 1 base, with 6 bases remaining between them. The CDR3 totals 12 residues. Germline V CDR1 and CDR2: LGHNA, YNFKEQ. The DNA for the CDR3 is TGTGCCAGCAGGGACAGTAACTATGGCTACACCTTC. This gives the protein CASRDSNYGYTF.

The V call is TRBV4-3, the J call TRBJ2-5; tentative D call: TRBD1 (7 bases). The V gene lost 0 bases and the J gene lost 2 bases, with 25 bases spanning the gap. This CDR3 has 20 residues. Germline V gene sequence: CDR1 LGHNA, CDR2 YSLEER. CDR3 coding DNA: TGCGCCAGCAGCCAAGAATTGACTAGGGCCTTAGGGGGCCCACAAGAGACCCAGTACTTC. It specifies CASSQELTRALGGPQETQYF.

The chain is built from TRBV6-5 and TRBJ2-7, with 8 positions matching TRBD2. The CDR3 loop spans 15 amino acids. Germline V gene sequence: CDR1 MNHEY, CDR2 SVGAGI. With 6 bases clipped from V and 0 bases from J, the junction kept 7 bases outside the gene matches. The CDR3 protein is CASSPTSGSSYEQYF. In nucleotides, the CDR3 is TGTGCCAGCAGCCCAACTAGCGGTAGCTCCTACGAGCAGTACTTC.

The rearrangement links TRBV19 to TRBJ1-2; tentatively, D is TRBD1 (5 bases). CDR1 and CDR2 (germline): LNHDA, SQIVND (reference sequence). The CDR3 has 15 amino acids. V gave up 5 bases and J gave up 4 bases, with 17 bases separating them. CDR3 sequence reads: CASSPRGKTGYGYTF. CDR3 bases: TGTGCCAGTAGTCCTCGGGGGAAAACGGGCTATGGCTACACCTTC.

The J gene is TRBJ1-5, the V gene TRBV7-2; D gene ambiguous. This CDR3 region has 15 residues. The germline V gene has CDR1 SGHTA and CDR2 FQGNSA. Trimming stripped 2 bases from V and 4 bases from J, with 12 bases between. The CDR3 loop is CASSLNPGDNQPQHF. CDR3 in DNA: TGTGCCAGCAGCTTAAACCCAGGCGATAATCAGCCCCAGCATTTT.

This clone has just a few counts. The chain recombines TRBV7-8 with TRBJ2-5, with 11 bases fitting TRBD2. Germline trimming cut 5 bases from V and 2 bases from J; bases unmatched to any gene: 7. CDR1 is SGHVS and CDR2 is FQNEAQ in the germline V gene. The length of the CDR3 is 16 residues. In nucleotides, the CDR3 is TGTGCCAGCAGCCCCCTAACTAGCGGGGGACAAGAGACCCAGTACTTC. Translated: CASSPLTSGGQETQYF.

CDR3 bases: TGTGCCAGCAGCTTAGGGACAGCTCAGACCTACGAGCAGTACTTC. It yields the protein CASSLGTAQTYEQYF. The chain couples TRBV11-2 to TRBJ2-7; D is perhaps TRBD1 (6 bases). In germline, CDR1 is SGHAT, CDR2 FQNNGV. This CDR3 is 15 amino acids long. Trimming took 1 base from V and 2 from J, leaving 12 bases between them.

This chain connects TRBV7-2 to TRBJ1-2; 7 bases map to TRBD1. CDR1 and CDR2 (germline): SGHTA, FQGNSA. This CDR3 comprises 13 residues. Trimming at V came to 7 bases and at J to 7 bases, leaving 9 bases not matched to a gene. CDR3 sequence: CASNPTGSRGYTF. For the CDR3, the DNA is TGTGCCAGCAACCCGACAGGGAGCCGTGGCTACACCTTC.

This chain joins TRBV5-8 and TRBJ2-1; no definite D call. Germline loops: CDR1 SGHTS, CDR2 YDEGEE. CDR3 size: 15 residues. Trimming removed 0 bases from V and 0 bases from J, with 7 bases in between. The CDR3 nucleotides are TGTGCCAGCAGCTTGGGGCAGGCCTCCTACAATGAGCAGTTCTTC. It encodes CASSLGQASYNEQFF.

The CDR3 is CASSRGQGGYGYTF. DNA of the CDR3: TGTGCCAGCAGCCGCGGACAGGGAGGCTATGGCTACACCTTC. The chain couples TRBV7-8 to TRBJ1-2, with TRBD1 matching over 8 bases. CDR1 is SGHVS and CDR2 is FQNEAQ in the germline V gene. The CDR3 is 14 residues long. V was clipped by 5 bases and J by 4 bases; unmatched bases: 6.

This chain connects TRBV5-4 to TRBJ1-2; the match to TRBD1 covers 9 bases. The CDR3 loop spans 13 amino acids. The junction had 3 bases not matched to a gene; V was cut back by 4 bases and J by 5 bases. Germline V gene sequence: CDR1 SGHNT, CDR2 YYREEE (reference sequence). The CDR3 loop is CASSADRGYGYTF. The CDR3 bases are TGTGCCAGCAGCGCGGACAGGGGATATGGCTACACCTTC.

This clone was seen more than once but under ten times. The chain combines TRBV5-5 with TRBJ2-1; perhaps TRBD2 as D (5 bases). CDR3 size: 14 residues. The germline V and J ends were trimmed by 4 bases and 1 base, with 9 bases remaining between them. Germline lookup yields CDR1 SGHKS and CDR2 YYEKEE (reference sequence). The CDR3 here is CASSGLASYNEQFF. CDR3 nucleotide sequence: TGTGCCAGCAGCGGCCTAGCTTCCTACAATGAGCAGTTCTTC.